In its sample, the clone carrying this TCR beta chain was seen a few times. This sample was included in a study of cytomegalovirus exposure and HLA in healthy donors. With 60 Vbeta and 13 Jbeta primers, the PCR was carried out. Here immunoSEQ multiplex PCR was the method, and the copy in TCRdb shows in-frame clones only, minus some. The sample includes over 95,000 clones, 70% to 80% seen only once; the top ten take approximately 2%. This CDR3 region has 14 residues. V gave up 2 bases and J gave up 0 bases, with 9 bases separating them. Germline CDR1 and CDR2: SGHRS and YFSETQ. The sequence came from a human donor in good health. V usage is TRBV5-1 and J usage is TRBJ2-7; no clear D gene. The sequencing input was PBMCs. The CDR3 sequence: CASSLAPGSYEQYF. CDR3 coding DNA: TGCGCCAGCAGCTTAGCTCCCGGCTCCTACGAGCAGTACTTC.